This TCR beta chain was obtained from a study of cytomegalovirus exposure and HLA in healthy donors. V lost 2 bases and J lost 3, with 11 bases in between. The germline CDR1 and CDR2 sequences are MDHEN and SYDVKM. The CDR3 length is 14 residues. This PCR relied on a set of 60 Vbeta primers and 13 Jbeta primers. The data were produced by immunoSEQ multiplex PCR, yet TCRdb's version contains in-frame clones alone and is incomplete. Its clone listing holds some 44,000 clones. The source material was PBMCs. J is TRBJ2-7 and V is TRBV28; unclear D gene. The clonotype comes from a woman in her twenties or thirties in good health and CMV-seronegative. The CDR3 nucleotides are TGTGCCAGCAGTTTAAGAGGCCTTTACTACGAGCAGTACTTC. Protein sequence: CASSLRGLYYEQYF. Together with reference TRBV28 and TRBJ2-7, the CDR3 gives the full variable domain: DVKVTQSSRYLVKRTGEKVFLECVQDMDHENMFWYRQDPGLGLRLIYFSYDVKMKEKGDIPEGYSVSREKKERFSLILESASTNQTSMYLCASSLRGLYYEQYFGPGTRLTVT.